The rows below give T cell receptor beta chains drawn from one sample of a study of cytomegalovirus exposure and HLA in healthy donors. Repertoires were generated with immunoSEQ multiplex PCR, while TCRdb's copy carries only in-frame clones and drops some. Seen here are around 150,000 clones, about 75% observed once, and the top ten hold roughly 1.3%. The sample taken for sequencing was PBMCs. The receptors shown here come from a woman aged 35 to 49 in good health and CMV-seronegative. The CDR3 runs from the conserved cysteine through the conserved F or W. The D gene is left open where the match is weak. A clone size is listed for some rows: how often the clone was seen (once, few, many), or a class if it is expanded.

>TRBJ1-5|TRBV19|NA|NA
TGTGCCAGTTCCGACAGAGTCAATCAGCCCCAGCATTTT
CASSDRVNQPQHF
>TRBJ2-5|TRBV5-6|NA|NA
TGTGCCAGCAATCGTAGAGAAACCCGGTGGGAGACCCAGTACTTC
CASNRRETRWETQYF
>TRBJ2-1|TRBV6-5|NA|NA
TGTGCCAGCAGTTACTCGGCGGGGTTGCCTTTCAATGAGCAGTTCTTC
CASSYSAGLPFNEQFF
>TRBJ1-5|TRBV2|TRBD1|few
TGTGCCAGCAGTTCGGACAGGGCGTACAATCAGCCCCAGCATTTT
CASSSDRAYNQPQHF
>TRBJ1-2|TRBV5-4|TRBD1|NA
TGTGCCAGCAGCCGGGACAGGGGTCAGGGCTACACCTTC
CASSRDRGQGYTF
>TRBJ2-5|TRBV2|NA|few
TGTGCCAGCAGTGAAACCTCCCGAGCGCAAGAGACCCAGTACTTC
CASSETSRAQETQYF
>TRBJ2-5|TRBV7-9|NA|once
TGTGCCAGCAGCTTGCGTTGGGAGACCCAGTACTTC
CASSLRWETQYF
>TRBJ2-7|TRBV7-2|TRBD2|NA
TGTGCCAGCAGCTTCGCCAGGGAGGGGCACGAGCAGTACTTC
CASSFAREGHEQYF
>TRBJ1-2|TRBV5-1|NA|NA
TGCGCCAGTGGCGGTTCCGGCTACACCTTC
CASGGSGYTF
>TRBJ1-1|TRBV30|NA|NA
TGTGCCTGGAGACTCGACACCATGAACACTGAAGCTTTCTTT
CAWRLDTMNTEAFF
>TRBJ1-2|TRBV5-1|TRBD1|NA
TGCGCCAGCAGCTCTTCGGGACAGCCTGGGGATGGCTACACCTTC
CASSSSGQPGDGYTF
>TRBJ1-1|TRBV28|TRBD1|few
TGTGCCAGCAGTCCCAGACAGGGGAACACTGAAGCTTTCTTT
CASSPRQGNTEAFF
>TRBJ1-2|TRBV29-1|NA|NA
TGCAGCGTTGAACGGCAGGGGCACATTTATAACTATGGCTACACCTTC
CSVERQGHIYNYGYTF